This is a list of T cell receptor beta chains from one sample in a study of cytomegalovirus exposure and HLA in healthy donors. TCRdb's copy holds only in-frame clones and misses some; the assay was immunoSEQ multiplex PCR. The sample contains about 120,000 clones, approximately 84% of which appear only once. The sample comprised PBMCs. These receptors were collected from a man between 50 and 59 years old in good health and CMV-seronegative. Each CDR3 is given with its conserved first and last residue. D genes are given only for firm matches. The listing skips clone size in some rows; elsewhere it reads once, few, many or a size class.

CASSRGLLGETQYF | TGCGCCAGCAGCCGCGGACTACTCGGCGAGACCCAGTACTTC | TRBJ2-5 | - | - | TRBV4-3
CSVEGRTGRSYEQYF | TGCAGCGTTGAAGGGAGGACAGGCCGGTCCTACGAGCAGTACTTC | TRBJ2-7 | TRBD1 | - | TRBV29-1
CATSPGQGINQPQHF | TGTGCCACCAGCCCGGGACAGGGGATCAATCAGCCCCAGCATTTT | TRBJ1-5 | TRBD1 | - | TRBV15
CAISVQPGAGGRNEQYF | TGTGCCATCAGTGTTCAGCCGGGAGCGGGAGGGAGGAACGAGCAGTACTTC | TRBJ2-7 | TRBD2 | - | TRBV10-3
CASSQTGLPGADTQYF | TGTGCCAGCAGCCAGACAGGGTTGCCGGGGGCGGATACGCAGTATTTT | TRBJ2-3 | - | - | TRBV2
CASSVPGSLEQYF | TGTGCCAGCAGTGTACCGGGGTCCCTCGAGCAGTACTTC | TRBJ2-7 | - | - | TRBV28
CASSTSGGGGAGELFF | TGTGCCAGTAGTACCTCGGGCGGGGGTGGTGCCGGGGAGCTGTTTTTT | TRBJ2-2 | TRBD2 | - | TRBV19
CASSQRTGTSGGARTGELFF | TGCGCCAGCAGCCAAAGGACAGGTACTAGCGGGGGAGCCAGGACCGGGGAGCTGTTTTTT | TRBJ2-2 | TRBD2 | - | TRBV5-1
CASSTGILSYEQYF | TGTGCCAGCAGCACCGGGATCCTATCCTACGAGCAGTACTTC | TRBJ2-7 | - | - | TRBV6-5
CASSIFDRENTEAFF | TGTGCCAGCAGCATCTTCGACAGGGAGAACACTGAAGCTTTCTTT | TRBJ1-1 | TRBD1 | few | TRBV5-4
CASSTNWRYNEKLFF | TGTGCCAGCAGTACTAATTGGAGATATAATGAAAAACTGTTTTTT | TRBJ1-4 | - | - | TRBV6-5
CASSAGTSGGRLFF | TGTGCCAGCAGTGCCGGGACTAGCGGGGGGCGCCTGTTCTTC | TRBJ2-1 | TRBD2 | - | TRBV6-5
CASSSNTLTQETQYF | TGCGCCAGCAGCTCTAATACACTGACACAAGAGACCCAGTACTTC | TRBJ2-5 | - | once | TRBV5-1
CASRDSNTEAFF | TGTGCCAGCCGGGACAGCAACACTGAAGCTTTCTTT | TRBJ1-1 | TRBD1 | - | TRBV19
CASSLAGGVADQPQHF | TGTGCCAGCAGCTTAGCCGGGGGGGTGGCAGATCAGCCCCAGCATTTT | TRBJ1-5 | - | - | TRBV7-9
CASSLDSSWTLGHEQYF | TGTGCCAGCAGCTTAGATTCCAGTTGGACTTTGGGCCACGAGCAGTACTTC | TRBJ2-7 | - | - | TRBV7-2
CASSIDRVETQYF | TGCGCCAGCAGCATAGACAGGGTTGAGACCCAGTACTTC | TRBJ2-5 | TRBD1 | - | TRBV5-1
CASSTTAGATNEKLFF | TGTGCCAGCAGTACCACAGCGGGTGCAACTAATGAAAAACTGTTTTTT | TRBJ1-4 | - | - | TRBV27
CASSDRAYEQYF | TGTGCCAGTAGTGACAGGGCCTACGAGCAGTACTTC | TRBJ2-7 | TRBD1 | - | TRBV19
CASSQPLRGLEAFF | TGCGCCAGCAGCCAGCCCCTCAGAGGGCTTGAAGCTTTCTTT | TRBJ1-1 | - | - | TRBV4-1
CASQRRQGVTGNEQFF | TGTGCCAGTCAAAGGAGGCAGGGGGTCACTGGCAATGAGCAGTTCTTC | TRBJ2-1 | TRBD1 | - | TRBV19
CAGGGLEADTQYF | TGTGCCGGCGGGGGGCTAGAGGCAGATACGCAGTATTTT | TRBJ2-3 | TRBD2 | - | TRBV9
CASSTGDFRRGNTYYEQYF | TGTGCCAGCAGCACGGGCGACTTCAGGCGAGGGAATACATACTACGAGCAGTACTTC | TRBJ2-7 | - | - | TRBV7-6
CASRPPLGASSTDTQYF | TGTGCCAGCAGGCCTCCTCTAGGGGCTTCTAGCACAGATACGCAGTATTTT | TRBJ2-3 | - | few | TRBV7-9
CASSALTGVLQGGELFF | TGTGCCAGCAGTGCATTAACAGGGGTTCTACAGGGCGGGGAGCTGTTTTTT | TRBJ2-2 | TRBD1 | - | TRBV6-1